The source of this TCR beta chain is a study of graft-versus-host responses after intestinal transplantation. Regarding the study as a whole: Clonal ratios of graft-versus-host to host-versus-graft in allografts were high for patients exhibiting graft-donor T cell macrochimerism.

The data were produced by immunoSEQ multiplex PCR, yet TCRdb's version contains in-frame clones alone and is incomplete. The sample consists of about 100,000 clones, roughly 87% of them appearing once. This CDR3 spans 15 amino acids. Germline V gene sequence: CDR1 LGHNA, CDR2 YNFKEQ. V lost 2 bases and J 1 base, leaving 11 bases between the germline ends. About this clone: Its specificity is unknown.

The chain has TRBV4-2 and TRBJ1-2, with D perhaps TRBD1 (5 bases). Source: unstimulated CD4+ T cells sorted from spleen or lymph node cells, taken before transplant. The sequence was collected from a human donor who was the organ donor for an intestinal transplant. CDR3 sequence reads: CASSQIPGGNYGYTF. In DNA form, the CDR3 reads TGTGCCAGCAGCCAAATACCTGGGGGTAACTATGGCTACACCTTC.